These 24 T cell receptor beta chains share one sample of origin, sequenced in a study of CD8 T cells in Susac syndrome. The RNA, roughly 0.45 to 1 ug, was put through reverse transcription using random hexamers. TCRdb called the immunoSEQ multiplex PCR reads again in MiXCR, with one record for every CDR3 protein. The repertoire holds over 15,000 distinct CDR3 sequences, about 95% seen once, with 0.2% to 0.3% in the top ten. The specimen sequenced was CD8+ T cells from PBMCs. The receptor set was obtained from a human donor in good health.

The V and J genes are TRBV4-3 and TRBJ2-1; TRBD2 is a possible D gene (5 bases). The CDR3 is 16 residues long. CDR1 is LGHNA, CDR2 YSLEER, per germline. Between the trimmed V and J ends, which lost 0 bases and 5 bases, there was a span of 14 bases. Here the CDR3 DNA reads TGCGCCAGCAGCCAAGATCTAACGGGAAGGAACAATGAGCAGTTCTTC. The encoded protein is CASSQDLTGRNNEQFF.

This clonotype occurred once. V and J are TRBV27 and TRBJ2-1, with D possibly being TRBD1 (6 bases). Germline CDR1 and CDR2: MNHEY and SMNVEV (reference sequence). The V and J ends lost 0 bases and 9 bases respectively, with 21 bases between them. CDR3 size: 17 residues. The CDR3 DNA follows: TGTGCCAGCAGTTTATCTCTAGGGGACACCGGCCCTACTGAGCAGTTCTTC. It specifies CASSLSLGDTGPTEQFF.

This clonotype appeared a single time. The chain uses TRBV27 and TRBJ2-7, with D possibly TRBD2 on 9 matching bases. Trimming pared 5 bases from V and 4 bases from J, leaving 24 bases between. Germline CDR1 and CDR2: MNHEY and SMNVEV (reference sequence). There are 17 residues in the CDR3. For the CDR3, the DNA is TGTGCCAGCAGTCCCCGACAGGGGATAGCGGGAGTATACGAGCAGTACTTC. Protein: CASSPRQGIAGVYEQYF.

The chain couples TRBV20-1 to TRBJ2-7, with 9 bases matching TRBD2. Germline V lookup: CDR1 DFQATT, CDR2 SNEGSKA (reference sequence). Trimming took 1 base from V and 1 from J; bases not matched to a gene: 5. The length of the CDR3 is 15 residues. CDR3 bases: TGCAGTGCTAGAGGAATTAGCGGGAGATCCTACGAGCAGTACTTC. As protein: CSARGISGRSYEQYF.

The chain couples TRBV28 to TRBJ2-1, with D possibly being TRBD1 or TRBD2 (6 bases each). The length of the CDR3 is 18 residues. The V end was cut by 4 bases, the J end by 4 bases, with 23 bases between. Germline CDR1 and CDR2: MDHEN and SYDVKM. The CDR3 sequence is CASSSPLEGEEGYNEQFF. The CDR3 bases are TGTGCCAGCAGTTCCCCCTTGGAGGGGGAAGAGGGGTACAATGAGCAGTTCTTC.

The V and J genes are TRBV28 and TRBJ2-3; the D gene is possibly TRBD1 (6 bases). V was clipped by 7 bases and J by 2 bases, with 19 bases between them. The CDR3 has 16 amino acids. Germline lookup yields CDR1 MDHEN and CDR2 SYDVKM. The CDR3 bases are TGTGCCAGCATTTCCCCGTCCAGGGGTGTCACAGATACGCAGTATTTT. Residues: CASISPSRGVTDTQYF.

This chain links TRBV5-1 with TRBJ2-7, with TRBD2 as a possible D gene (6 bases). Germline CDR1 is SGHRS and CDR2 is YFSETQ. The CDR3 has 12 amino acids. Trimming removed 4 bases from V and 7 bases from J, with 12 bases in between. The CDR3 sequence: CASSPFGGEQYV. The CDR3 coding sequence is TGCGCCAGCAGCCCGTTTGGGGGGGAGCAGTACGTC.

The gene calls are TRBV19 and TRBJ2-2; 11 bases align to TRBD2. From germline, CDR1 is LNHDA and CDR2 SQIVND (reference sequence). J gave up 0 bases and V 4 bases, and 7 bases lay outside the gene matches. This CDR3 contains 18 residues. The CDR3 loop reads CASSTGTSGNPNTGELFF. CDR3 in DNA: TGTGCCAGTAGTACCGGGACTAGCGGCAACCCGAACACCGGGGAGCTGTTTTTT.

This clonotype was seen only once. The V and J genes are TRBV27 and TRBJ2-7, with TRBD1 matching 9 bases. The germline V gene has CDR1 MNHEY and CDR2 SMNVEV (reference sequence). CDR3 size: 15 residues. J was trimmed by 3 bases and V by 8 bases; bases with no gene match: 11. The CDR3 is CASGPDRDRVYEQYF. The CDR3 DNA is TGTGCCAGCGGTCCCGACCGGGACAGGGTCTACGAGCAGTACTTC.

The CDR3 DNA reads as TGCGCCAGCAGTCACGACCGTGGACACCTATCTTACTACGAGCAGTACGTC. Its protein is CASSHDRGHLSYYEQYV. V is TRBV23-1 and J is TRBJ2-7, with D possibly TRBD1 on 5 matching bases. TRBV23-1 belongs to the ORF category, with a function that is uncertain. V shed 3 bases and J shed 3 bases, with 21 bases lying between them. This CDR3 region has 17 residues.

J is TRBJ1-5 and V is TRBV6-5, with D unresolved. This CDR3 has 17 residues. Germline lookup yields CDR1 MNHEY and CDR2 SVGAGI. V was shortened by 1 base and J by 2 bases, with 15 bases between the two germline ends. In DNA form, the CDR3 reads TGTGCCAGCAGTTACTACCATTTGCCAACAGGCAATCAGCCCCAGCATTTT. This translates into CASSYYHLPTGNQPQHF.

The chain carries TRBV6-5 and TRBJ1-1; a weak D match, TRBD1 (6 bases). Trimming left V 2 bases short and J 1 base short, with 11 bases between. CDR1 MNHEY and CDR2 SVGAGI come from the germline V gene. This CDR3 has 15 amino acids. The CDR3 DNA reads TGTGCCAGCAGTTACGGGGGGGGCGCGAACACTGAAGCTTTCTTT. This sequence encodes CASSYGGGANTEAFF.

The chain links TRBV7-8 to TRBJ2-1, with D maybe TRBD2 (5 bases). The CDR3 length is 16 residues. V was trimmed by 1 base and J by 0 bases, leaving 10 bases between them. CDR1 and CDR2 from the germline V gene are SGHVS and FQNEAQ. In DNA, the CDR3 is TGTGCCAGCAGCTTAGAATACGGGAACTCCTACAATGAGCAGTTCTTC. Amino acids: CASSLEYGNSYNEQFF.

This clonotype was observed once. The genes are TRBV20-1 and TRBJ2-2, with a possible D match to TRBD2 (6 bases). Per the germline V gene, CDR1 is DFQATT and CDR2 is SNEGSKA (reference sequence). This CDR3 contains 16 residues. V was clipped by 0 bases and J by 3 bases, with 14 bases between them. The CDR3: CSARDRMREDTGELFF. CDR3 DNA: TGCAGTGCTAGAGATAGGATGCGGGAAGACACCGGGGAGCTGTTTTTT.

The V and J genes are TRBV7-9 and TRBJ2-1, with a possible D match to TRBD1 (6 bases). The CDR3 has 14 amino acids. Germline V gene sequence: CDR1 SEHNR, CDR2 FQNEAQ (reference sequence). Trimming took off 6 bases at V and 1 base at J, with 10 bases between the two ends. The CDR3, as DNA: TGTGCCAGCAGTTTTACAGGGTCCTACAATGAGCAGTTCTTC. Amino acid sequence: CASSFTGSYNEQFF.

The rearrangement uses TRBV4-2 and TRBJ2-6; D perhaps matches TRBD2 (6 bases). The CDR3 length is 19 residues. Germline loops: CDR1 LGHNA, CDR2 YNFKEQ. V was pared by 0 bases and J by 2 bases, with 17 bases between. Here the CDR3 DNA reads TGTGCCAGCAGCCAAGAGATTAAGACGGGACTGGCTGGGGCCAACGTCCTGACTTTC. Its translation: CASSQEIKTGLAGANVLTF.

In regard to this clonotype: A read error may account for a junction end that differs from germline. The chain has TRBV4-3 and TRBJ1-5; no clear D. Germline assignment: CDR1 LGHNA and CDR2 YSLEER. The CDR3 loop spans 15 amino acids. CDR3 in amino acids: CASSLTRSVNQLQHF. The CDR3 DNA sequence: TGCGCCAGCAGCCTGACACGGTCGGTGAATCAGCTCCAGCATTTT.

The CDR3 spells CSAPGTNYNEQFF. The CDR3 DNA is TGCAGTGCTCCGGGGACTAACTACAATGAGCAGTTCTTC. The chain recombines TRBV20-1 with TRBJ2-1; 7 bases line up with TRBD2. This CDR3 is built from 13 residues. V trimming: 5 bases; J trimming: 3 bases; junction bases outside the gene matches: 4. Germline CDR1 DFQATT, CDR2 SNEGSKA (reference sequence).

This sequence joins TRBV3-1 and TRBJ2-3, with TRBD2 identical over 10 bases. CDR1 LGHDT and CDR2 YNNKEL come from the germline V gene (reference sequence). The ends lost 3 bases at V and 5 bases at J; junction bases unmatched: 5. There are 15 residues in the CDR3. CDR3 amino acids: CASSQGLAGGDTQYF. As DNA, the CDR3 is TGTGCCAGCAGCCAGGGATTAGCGGGGGGAGATACGCAGTATTTT.

CDR3 protein: CASTTSGRGTGELFF. The CDR3, as DNA: TGCGCCAGCACCACTAGCGGGAGAGGTACCGGGGAGCTGTTTTTT. V usage is TRBV10-2 and J usage is TRBJ2-2, with TRBD2 identical over 11 bases. V lost 7 bases, J lost 5 bases, and 6 bases stayed unmatched. Looked up from germline, CDR1 is WSHSY and CDR2 is SAAADI. The CDR3 has 15 residues.

This sequence joins TRBV5-1 and TRBJ2-3; D is uncertain. V lost 0 bases, J lost 3 bases, and 5 bases lay in between. Germline V CDR1 and CDR2: SGHRS, YFSETQ. The CDR3 spans 13 residues. The DNA of the CDR3 is TGCGCCAGCAGCTTGGTCGAGACAGATACGCAGTATTTT. The encoded protein is CASSLVETDTQYF.

This chain uses TRBV5-4 with TRBJ2-3; tentatively, D is TRBD1 (6 bases). Germline CDR1 and CDR2: SGHNT and YYREEE (reference sequence). V lost 3 bases, J lost 5 bases, and 16 bases lay in between. There are 15 residues in the CDR3. CDR3 residues: CASSSLGGVVDTQYF. DNA for the CDR3: TGTGCCAGCAGCTCCCTAGGGGGAGTGGTAGATACGCAGTATTTT.

The chain combines TRBV3-1 with TRBJ2-1; D remains ambiguous. The V gene's germline CDR1 is LGHDT and CDR2 YNNKEL (reference sequence). The CDR3 runs to 13 residues. Trimming stripped 8 bases from V and 5 bases from J, with 13 bases between. The CDR3 DNA follows: TGTGCCAGCGGCGCTAAGATTCACAATGAGCAGTTCTTC. This gives the protein CASGAKIHNEQFF.

The rearrangement joins TRBV20-1 to TRBJ2-7; D is unclear. Germline V gene sequence: CDR1 DFQATT, CDR2 SNEGSKA (reference sequence). The ends were cut back, 3 bases at V and 0 bases at J, with 24 bases in the middle. This CDR3 spans 18 amino acids. The CDR3 sequence: CSASFLEALSYLSYEQYF. CDR3 nucleotide sequence: TGCAGTGCTAGTTTTTTAGAGGCCTTATCGTATCTCTCCTACGAGCAGTACTTC.